This entry lists 23 T cell receptor beta chains sequenced from one sample in a study of T cell responses to AZD1222 COVID-19 vaccine (dated by TCRdb to 2020 to 2023). The sample's time point label, decoded: baseline before first vaccination. Library preparation employed the immunoSEQ multiplex PCR assay. TCRdb provides this immuneACCESS table in a form limited to in-frame rearrangements. Some clones are lacking; in checked studies, under half of them reflect an unresolved V gene, and why the rest are absent is not known. For this sample the table gives tens of thousands of clones, of which about 85% were detected only once. Approximately 13% of the sample belongs to the ten largest clones. This material consisted of peripheral blood, taken on day 0 of AZD1222 vaccination. The receptors were sampled from an adult in good health.

The chain couples TRBV10-3 to TRBJ1-2; 7 bases match TRBD1. Per germline, CDR1 ENHRY and CDR2 SYGVKD. The CDR3 runs 15 residues. Trimming cost V 5 bases and J 4 bases; bases outside gene matches: 10. CDR3 loop: CAISTGTEGTYGYTF. CDR3 sequence (DNA): TGTGCCATCAGTACCGGGACAGAGGGGACCTATGGCTACACCTTC.

The gene calls are TRBV4-3 and TRBJ1-4; TRBD1 might be the D (6 bases). V dropped 1 base and J dropped 0 bases, with 12 bases sitting between them. This CDR3 is built from 17 residues. Germline V gene data show CDR1 as LGHNA and CDR2 as YSLEER. The CDR3 sequence: CASSQARGAATNEKLFF. The CDR3 nucleotides are TGCGCCAGCAGCCAAGCGAGGGGGGCGGCAACTAATGAAAAACTGTTTTTT.

The chain is built from TRBV2 and TRBJ1-1; the D gene is possibly TRBD1 (5 bases). Germline V CDR1 and CDR2: SNHLY, FYNNEI. The CDR3 consists of 14 residues. Trimming pared 0 bases from V and 6 bases from J, leaving 11 bases between. CDR3 sequence: CASSEAARDSEAFF. CDR3 in DNA: TGTGCCAGCAGTGAAGCGGCGCGGGACTCTGAAGCTTTCTTT.

The rearrangement uses TRBV19 and TRBJ1-2; tentative D call: TRBD1 (6 bases). There are 14 residues in the CDR3. Trimming stripped 5 bases from V and 6 bases from J, with 16 bases between. From germline, CDR1 is LNHDA and CDR2 SQIVND (reference sequence). The chain's CDR3 is CASSPRSGVHGYTF. The CDR3 DNA follows: TGTGCCAGTAGTCCCCGTTCAGGGGTCCATGGCTACACCTTC. Drawing the rest from reference TRBV19 and TRBJ1-2, the complete variable domain is DGGITQSPKYLFRKEGQNVTLSCEQNLNHDAMYWYRQDPGQGLRLIYYSQIVNDFQKGDIAEGYSVSREKKESFPLTVTSAQKNPTAFYLCASSPRSGVHGYTFGSGTRLTVV.

DNA of the CDR3: TGTGCCTGGAGTGTACAGGGTGTCTATGGCTACACCTTC. This translates into CAWSVQGVYGYTF. The rearrangement joins TRBV30 to TRBJ1-2; D perhaps matches TRBD1 (6 bases). V was pared by 0 bases and J by 4 bases, with 9 bases between. CDR3 length: 13 amino acids. Germline V lookup: CDR1 GTSNPN, CDR2 SVGIG (reference sequence). Together with reference TRBV30 and TRBJ1-2, the CDR3 gives the full variable domain: SQTIHQWPATLVQPVGSPLSLECTVEGTSNPNLYWYRQAAGRGLQLLFYSVGIGQISSEVPQNLSASRPQDRQFILSSKKLLLSDSGFYLCAWSVQGVYGYTFGSGTRLTVV.

V is TRBV24-1 and J is TRBJ2-5; TRBD2 aligns across 8 bases. Germline lookup yields CDR1 KGHDR and CDR2 SFDVKD. Germline trimming cut 9 bases from V and 6 bases from J; bases unmatched to any gene: 14. This CDR3 spans 15 amino acids. As DNA, the CDR3 is TGTGCCACCTCACCCGGGGGGGCCGGGCAAAAGACCCAGTACTTC. It specifies CATSPGGAGQKTQYF.

The rearrangement uses TRBV5-1 and TRBJ2-7; D gene ambiguous. The CDR3 consists of 12 residues. Trimming shortened V by 0 bases and J by 6 bases, and 7 bases separated the two germline ends. Germline assignment: CDR1 SGHRS and CDR2 YFSETQ. The DNA for the CDR3 is TGCGCCAGCAGCTTGGGCAGGCTCGAGCAGTACTTC. This translates into CASSLGRLEQYF.

The chain uses TRBV4-3 and TRBJ1-1, with D maybe TRBD1 (5 bases). Between the trimmed V and J ends, which lost 4 bases and 2 bases, there was a span of 17 bases. From germline, CDR1 is LGHNA and CDR2 YSLEER. CDR3 length: 16 residues. CDR3 nucleotides: TGCGCCAGCAGCCCAAATCGGGACCTAAGAAACACTGAAGCTTTCTTT. Protein sequence: CASSPNRDLRNTEAFF.

The CDR3 DNA sequence: TGTGCCAGCAGCTCCGGGGGTCTGACAGATACGCAGTATTTT. Encoded protein: CASSSGGLTDTQYF. The V call is TRBV7-3, the J call TRBJ2-3, with D perhaps matching TRBD2 (6 bases). The CDR3 covers 14 residues. The V gene's germline CDR1 is SGHTA and CDR2 FQGTGA. The V end lost 4 bases, the J end lost 3 bases, and 11 bases lay between the germline ends.

This rearrangement joins TRBV2 to TRBJ1-5; possible D gene TRBD1, 5 bases. The CDR3 is 14 residues long. V was trimmed by 7 bases and J by 5 bases, leaving 15 bases between them. From germline, CDR1 is SNHLY and CDR2 FYNNEI. This chain's CDR3 is CASNLGGAHQPQHF. CDR3 nucleotide sequence: TGTGCCAGCAACCTGGGTGGGGCCCATCAGCCCCAGCATTTT.

This clone has only one observation. The V gene is TRBV27, the J gene TRBJ2-6; D may be TRBD1 (6 bases). Germline assignment: CDR1 MNHEY and CDR2 SMNVEV (reference sequence). V lost 7 bases and J 0 bases, leaving 13 bases between the germline ends. This CDR3 has 16 residues. The CDR3: CASTREGVSGANVLTF. The DNA of the CDR3 is TGTGCCAGCACCCGCGAGGGGGTCTCTGGGGCCAACGTCCTGACTTTC.

The chain links TRBV27 to TRBJ1-1; weak D call: TRBD1 (6 bases). This CDR3 has 14 amino acids. Germline V gene data show CDR1 as MNHEY and CDR2 as SMNVEV (reference sequence). V lost 6 bases and J lost 4, with 15 bases in between. This chain's CDR3 is CASSYLGGGTEAFF. The CDR3 nucleotides read TGTGCCAGCAGCTACCTCGGAGGGGGCACTGAAGCTTTCTTT.

The chain employs TRBV2 and TRBJ1-4, with 8 nucleotides matching TRBD1. The CDR3 is 14 residues long. The V segment lost 5 bases and the J segment 4 bases; nucleotides outside the gene matches: 3. CDR1 and CDR2 from the germline V gene are SNHLY and FYNNEI. CDR3 protein: CASSPGQVNEKLFF. The CDR3 DNA sequence: TGTGCCAGCAGTCCGGGACAGGTTAATGAAAAACTGTTTTTT. The full variable domain, completed using reference TRBV2 and TRBJ1-4, is EPEVTQTPSHQVTQMGQEVILRCVPISNHLYFYWYRQILGQKVEFLVSFYNNEISEKSEIFDDQFSVERPDGSNFTLKIRSTKLEDSAMYFCASSPGQVNEKLFFGSGTQLSVL.

The chain links TRBV18 to TRBJ2-3, with D maybe TRBD1 (6 bases). The ends were cut back, 3 bases at V and 1 base at J, with 8 bases in the middle. The CDR3 totals 14 residues. CDR1 is KGHSH, CDR2 LQKENI, per germline. CDR3 region: CASSPDSRTDTQYF. CDR3 bases: TGTGCCAGCTCACCGGACAGTCGCACAGATACGCAGTATTTT.

This clone has just one count. The chain recombines TRBV7-9 with TRBJ1-5, with D unresolved. Between the trimmed V and J ends, which lost 4 bases and 5 bases, there was a span of 6 bases. Germline V gene sequence: CDR1 SEHNR, CDR2 FQNEAQ (reference sequence). The CDR3 contains 12 residues. In DNA form, the CDR3 reads TGTGCCAGCAGCTCTCAATATCAGCCCCAGCATTTT. Residues: CASSSQYQPQHF.

The V gene is TRBV18, the J gene TRBJ1-3, with TRBD1 matching 8 bases. From germline, CDR1 is KGHSH and CDR2 LQKENI. The CDR3 length is 20 residues. V lost 2 bases and J lost 0; bases outside the gene matches: 15. CDR3 region: CASSPYAAGTGGGSGNTIYF. In DNA, the CDR3 is TGTGCCAGCTCACCATACGCCGCCGGGACAGGCGGCGGCTCTGGAAACACCATATATTTT. The full variable domain, with the rest looked up from reference TRBV18 and TRBJ1-3, is NAGVMQNPRHLVRRRGQEARLRCSPMKGHSHVYWYRQLPEEGLKFMVYLQKENIIDESGMPKERFSAEFPKEGPSILRIQQVVRGDSAAYFCASSPYAAGTGGGSGNTIYFGEGSWLTVV.

This chain joins TRBV7-6 and TRBJ2-5; tentatively, D is TRBD1 (6 bases). V gave up 5 bases and J gave up 4 bases, with 26 bases separating them. Germline V CDR1 and CDR2: SGHVS, FNYEAQ. The CDR3 covers 18 residues. CDR3: CASSLVPMKQGWGETQYF. The CDR3 DNA sequence: TGTGCCAGCAGCCTTGTTCCCATGAAACAGGGCTGGGGAGAGACCCAGTACTTC.

J is TRBJ2-3 and V is TRBV7-2; D is perhaps TRBD2 (6 bases). The length of the CDR3 is 14 residues. The germline V and J ends were trimmed by 5 bases and 2 bases, with 11 bases remaining between them. CDR1 is SGHTA and CDR2 is FQGNSA in the germline V gene. CDR3 residues: CASSPGTYTDTQYF. CDR3 DNA: TGTGCCAGCAGCCCCGGGACTTACACAGATACGCAGTATTTT.

The J gene is TRBJ1-5, the V gene TRBV28; D ambiguous. The CDR3 runs to 14 residues. The V and J ends lost 7 bases and 4 bases respectively, with 14 bases between them. Germline lookup yields CDR1 MDHEN and CDR2 SYDVKM. Here the CDR3 DNA reads TGTGCCAGCACCCAGCGGGGTAAGAATCAGCCCCAGCATTTT. Its translation: CASTQRGKNQPQHF.

V usage is TRBV20-1 and J usage is TRBJ1-1; D gene ambiguous. CDR1 is DFQATT, CDR2 SNEGSKA, per germline (reference sequence). The CDR3 contains 11 residues. Trimming took 7 bases from V and 3 from J, leaving 9 bases between them. CDR3 amino acids: CSVPDYTEAFF. Written as DNA, the CDR3 is TGCAGTGTTCCGGACTACACTGAAGCTTTCTTT.

This clone was seen once. The rearrangement joins TRBV10-3 to TRBJ2-1, with 7 bases aligning to TRBD1. V was clipped by 3 bases and J by 4 bases; unmatched bases: 15. Germline V gene data show CDR1 as ENHRY and CDR2 as SYGVKD. This CDR3 is 18 amino acids long. The DNA for the CDR3 is TGTGCCATCAGTGATCCGGGACAGAGTCATCGAAGGTACAATGAGCAGTTCTTC. It translates to CAISDPGQSHRRYNEQFF.

The V and J genes are TRBV15 and TRBJ2-3; 12 nucleotides line up with TRBD2. With 1 base clipped from V and 3 bases from J, the junction kept 5 bases outside the gene matches. Germline CDR1 reads LNHNV; CDR2 reads YYDKDF (reference sequence). The CDR3 has 17 residues. The CDR3 DNA is TGTGCCACCAGCAGAGCTAGAGGACTAGCGGGGACAGATACGCAGTATTTT. Translation: CATSRARGLAGTDTQYF.

The rearrangement uses TRBV7-2 and TRBJ2-1, with TRBD2 identical over 7 bases. This CDR3 contains 16 residues. CDR1 and CDR2 from the germline V gene are SGHTA and FQGNSA. The ends lost 5 bases at V and 0 bases at J; junction bases unmatched: 7. The DNA of the CDR3 is TGTGCCAGCAGCGTCAGCGGGGCGAGCTCCTACAATGAGCAGTTCTTC. Its protein product is CASSVSGASSYNEQFF.